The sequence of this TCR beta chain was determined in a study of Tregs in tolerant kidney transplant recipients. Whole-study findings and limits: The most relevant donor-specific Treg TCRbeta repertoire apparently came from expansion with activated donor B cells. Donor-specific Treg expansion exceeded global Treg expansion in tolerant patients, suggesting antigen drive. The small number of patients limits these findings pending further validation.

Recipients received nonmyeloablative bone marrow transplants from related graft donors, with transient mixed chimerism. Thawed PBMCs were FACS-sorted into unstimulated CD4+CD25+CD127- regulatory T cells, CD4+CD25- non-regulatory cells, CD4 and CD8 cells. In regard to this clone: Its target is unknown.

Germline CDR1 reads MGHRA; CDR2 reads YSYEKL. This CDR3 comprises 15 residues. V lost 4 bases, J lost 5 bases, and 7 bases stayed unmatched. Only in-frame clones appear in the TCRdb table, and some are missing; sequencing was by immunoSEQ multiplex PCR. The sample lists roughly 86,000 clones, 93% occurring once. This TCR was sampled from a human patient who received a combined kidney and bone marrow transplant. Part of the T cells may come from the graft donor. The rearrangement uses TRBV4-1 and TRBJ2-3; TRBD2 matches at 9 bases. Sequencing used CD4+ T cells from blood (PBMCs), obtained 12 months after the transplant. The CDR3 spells CASSPLTSGLDTQYF. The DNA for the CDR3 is TGCGCCAGCAGCCCATTGACTAGCGGATTAGATACGCAGTATTTT.